This passage covers 29 T cell receptor beta chains from one sample sequenced in a study of T cells in Graves' hyperthyroidism and ophthalmopathy. The CDR3 regions of TCR beta were amplified from RNA transcripts. A set of HTBI primers served as the primers for a first-round RT-PCR of the TCR CDR3. TCRdb processed the multiplex PCR reads anew with MiXCR; each CDR3 protein has one entry. This table holds a few hundred thousand distinct CDR3 sequences, roughly 20% found once. Sample: blood. These receptors all stem from a man younger than 30 with Graves' hyperthyroidism.

The chain has TRBV14 and TRBJ1-1; D is unresolved. The CDR3 is made up of 10 amino acids. V dropped 2 bases and J dropped 5 bases, with 0 bases sitting between them. The germline gives CDR1 SGHDN, CDR2 FVKESK. This chain's CDR3 is CASSQTEAFF. Written as DNA, the CDR3 is TGTGCCAGCAGCCAAACTGAAGCTTTCTTT.

The rearrangement links TRBV7-9 to TRBJ2-7; TRBD1 or TRBD2 may be the D gene (5 bases each). The germline V gene has CDR1 SEHNR and CDR2 FQNEAQ (reference sequence). The length of the CDR3 is 14 residues. V was cut by 7 bases and J by 2 bases, with 15 bases left in between. DNA of the CDR3: TGTGCCAGCACCCTCGGGGCGGAGCCCTACGAGCAGTACTTC. Translation: CASTLGAEPYEQYF. Based on the CDR3 plus reference TRBV7-9 and TRBJ2-7, the full variable domain is DTGVSQNPRHKITKRGQNVTFRCDPISEHNRLYWYRQTLGQGPEFLTYFQNEAQLEKSRLLSDRFSAERPKGSFSTLEIQRTEQGDSAMYLCASTLGAEPYEQYFGPGTRLTVT.

This clonotype came up many times. The chain carries TRBV7-9 and TRBJ1-1; D ambiguous. In germline, CDR1 is SEHNR, CDR2 FQNEAQ (reference sequence). Between the trimmed V and J ends, which lost 1 base and 1 base, there was a span of 7 bases. This CDR3 is built from 14 residues. The CDR3 bases are TGTGCCAGCAGCTTAGTTGTAGGGAACACTGAAGCTTTCTTT. Amino acids: CASSLVVGNTEAFF.

This clonotype occurred many times. The V gene is TRBV6-1, the J gene TRBJ1-2, with a tentative D call TRBD1 (6 bases). The V and J ends lost 10 bases and 5 bases respectively, with 14 bases between them. The length of the CDR3 is 12 residues. From germline, CDR1 is MNHNS and CDR2 SASEGT. DNA for the CDR3: TGTGCCATCCCCTGGAGGGGGTATGGCTACACCTTC. Its translation is CAIPWRGYGYTF.

The chain recombines TRBV11-1 with TRBJ2-5; weak D call: TRBD1 (6 bases). Germline CDR1 SGHAT, CDR2 FQDESV (reference sequence). V was trimmed by 5 bases and J by 5 bases, leaving 24 bases between them. This CDR3 has 17 residues. DNA of the CDR3: TGTGCCAGCAGCCCCGGAACAGGGCATCCTAATTGGGAGACCCAGTACTTC. Residues: CASSPGTGHPNWETQYF. Looking up the rest from reference TRBV11-1 and TRBJ2-5 gives the full variable domain: EAEVAQSPRYKITEKSQAVAFWCDPISGHATLYWYRQILGQGPELLVQFQDESVVDDSQLPKDRFSAERLKGVDSTLKIQPAELGDSAMYLCASSPGTGHPNWETQYFGPGTRLLVL.

This chain joins TRBV10-2 and TRBJ1-1; D is possibly TRBD1 (5 bases). Trimming stripped 3 bases from V and 3 bases from J, with 8 bases between. This CDR3 spans 13 amino acids. Germline-derived CDR1 and CDR2 are WSHSY and SAAADI. The CDR3: CASSEGVDTEAFF. Here the CDR3 DNA reads TGCGCCAGCAGTGAAGGGGTTGACACTGAAGCTTTCTTT.

This clonotype has a count of ten or more. The genes are TRBV5-1 and TRBJ2-7; D may be TRBD2 (6 bases). V lost 3 bases, J lost 3 bases, and 10 bases lay in between. This CDR3 contains 13 residues. The germline V gene encodes CDR1 SGHRS and CDR2 YFSETQ. Here the CDR3 DNA reads TGCGCCAGCAGCTGGGACTTGAACTACGAGCAGTACTTC. This codes for CASSWDLNYEQYF. Combining the CDR3 with reference TRBV5-1 and TRBJ2-7 gives the whole variable domain KAGVTQTPRYLIKTRGQQVTLSCSPISGHRSVSWYQQTPGQGLQFLFEYFSETQRNKGNFPGRFSGRQFSNSRSEMNVSTLELGDSALYLCASSWDLNYEQYFGPGTRLTVT.

The rearrangement links TRBV12-3 or TRBV12-4 to TRBJ1-1; D not certain. The CDR3 covers 13 residues. Trimming pared 5 bases from V and 11 bases from J, leaving 18 bases between. CDR3 region: CASSLQGGSVAFF. The CDR3 bases are TGTGCCAGCAGTCTCCAAGGTGGCTCGGTGGCTTTCTTT.

This clonotype was observed at least ten times. J is TRBJ1-1 and V is TRBV9; unclear D gene. CDR1 is SGDLS, CDR2 YYNGEE, per germline. This CDR3 comprises 12 residues. With 7 bases removed from V and 3 bases from J, the gap between germline ends came to 10 bases. CDR3 DNA sequence: TGTGCCAGCGGAGGAGTCGACACTGAAGCTTTCTTT. This gives the protein CASGGVDTEAFF.

This clonotype occurred many times. The chain joins TRBV6-5 to TRBJ1-5, with unresolved D. V was cut by 6 bases and J by 2 bases, with 20 bases left in between. In germline, CDR1 is MNHEY, CDR2 SVGAGI. The CDR3 is made up of 17 amino acids. The CDR3 here is CASSPLGSRRRNQPQHF. CDR3 sequence (DNA): TGTGCCAGCAGCCCACTGGGCAGTCGCAGGCGCAATCAGCCCCAGCATTTT.

This clonotype was counted many times. The chain recombines TRBV12-3 or TRBV12-4 with TRBJ1-1; D gene unclear. Trimming took 6 bases from V and 4 from J, leaving 9 bases between them. This CDR3 comprises 12 residues. The chain's CDR3 is CASRYGPTEAFF. The CDR3, as DNA: TGTGCCAGCAGATACGGACCCACTGAAGCTTTCTTT.

This clonotype was picked up many times. The chain is built from TRBV15 and TRBJ1-1; no definite D call. Trimming took off 5 bases at V and 0 bases at J, with 10 bases between the two ends. In germline, CDR1 is LNHNV, CDR2 YYDKDF (reference sequence). This CDR3 region has 14 residues. The CDR3 DNA reads TGTGCCACCAGCCCCGAGACGGTGAACACTGAAGCTTTCTTT. The encoded protein is CATSPETVNTEAFF.

Ten or more counts support this clonotype. This rearrangement joins TRBV28 to TRBJ1-1, with D possibly matching TRBD1 (5 bases). CDR1 and CDR2 from the germline V gene are MDHEN and SYDVKM. The CDR3 spans 11 residues. Trimming removed 8 bases from V and 5 bases from J, with 9 bases in between. The CDR3 coding sequence is TGTGCCAGCCAGGGCTATACTGAAGCTTTCTTT. Translated: CASQGYTEAFF.

Many counts were recorded for this clonotype. V gene TRBV2 combines with J gene TRBJ1-2; 10 nucleotides line up with TRBD1. The trim removed 3 bases at V and 5 bases at J, leaving 12 bases unmatched. The germline V gene encodes CDR1 SNHLY and CDR2 FYNNEI. The CDR3 spans 17 residues. The CDR3 DNA reads TGTGCCAGCAGTGACCTTCGGACAGGGGGTTCGTTTTATGGCTACACCTTC. Protein sequence: CASSDLRTGGSFYGYTF.

This clonotype was observed a handful of times. The V call is TRBV4-1, the J call TRBJ2-7; tentative D call: TRBD1 (5 bases). The CDR3 is 14 amino acids. Looked up from germline, CDR1 is MGHRA and CDR2 is YSYEKL. V lost 3 bases, J lost 2 bases, and 11 bases lay in between. The CDR3 DNA sequence: TGCGCCAGCAGCCATATCACAGGACCCTACGAGCAGTACTTC. Translated: CASSHITGPYEQYF.

This clonotype was recorded a few times. The chain uses TRBV7-9 and TRBJ1-3; weak D call: TRBD1 (6 bases). Germline assignment: CDR1 SEHNR and CDR2 FQNEAQ (reference sequence). Trimming removed 6 bases at V and 8 bases at J, with 14 bases between. CDR3 length equals 13 residues. The CDR3: CASRIGGRDTIYF. CDR3 DNA sequence: TGTGCCAGCAGGATCGGGGGGCGGGACACCATATATTTT.

This clonotype has ten or more counts. The rearrangement links TRBV6-1 to TRBJ1-6; TRBD1 is a possible D gene (6 bases). V was cut by 6 bases and J by 5 bases, with 11 bases left in between. CDR1 is MNHNS and CDR2 is SASEGT in the germline V gene. The CDR3 runs to 14 residues. The DNA of the CDR3 is TGTGCCAGCAGCGGACAGCTAGATAATTCACCCCTCCACTTT. Translation gives CASSGQLDNSPLHF.

This clonotype was counted at least ten times. The chain couples TRBV25-1 to TRBJ1-2; D unclear. V lost 11 bases, J lost 7 bases, and 17 bases lay in between. The germline gives CDR1 MGHDK, CDR2 SYGVNS. The length of the CDR3 is 12 residues. CDR3 sequence: CASNAGIFGYTF. CDR3 sequence (DNA): TGTGCCTCGAACGCAGGAATTTTTGGCTACACCTTC.

This clonotype was seen at least ten times. The chain joins TRBV29-1 to TRBJ2-4; D remains ambiguous. Looked up from germline, CDR1 is SQVTM and CDR2 is ANQGSEA. There are 13 residues in the CDR3. V shed 3 bases and J shed 0 bases, with 6 bases lying between them. As DNA, the CDR3 is TGCAGCGTTGAGTCGGTAGCCAAAAACATTCAGTACTTC. Encoded protein: CSVESVAKNIQYF. Based on the CDR3 plus reference TRBV29-1 and TRBJ2-4, the full variable domain is SAVISQKPSRDICQRGTSLTIQCQVDSQVTMMFWYRQQPGQSLTLIATANQGSEATYESGFVIDKFPISRPNLTFSTLTVSNMSPEDSSIYLCSVESVAKNIQYFGAGTRLSVL.

This chain connects TRBV29-1 to TRBJ1-2, with D perhaps matching TRBD1 (5 bases). V was cut by 2 bases and J by 7 bases, with 20 bases left in between. The CDR3 length is 15 residues. Germline assignment: CDR1 SQVTM and CDR2 ANQGSEA. CDR3 residues: CSVESGTQGGGGYTF. CDR3 DNA: TGCAGCGTTGAATCCGGGACGCAAGGTGGGGGTGGCTACACCTTC.

This clonotype was seen ten or more times. Here the CDR3 DNA reads TGTGCCAGCAGGGAGTGGGGACAGGGCCTCAATCAGCCCCAGCATTTT. This translates into CASREWGQGLNQPQHF. The genes are TRBV28 and TRBJ1-5, with 9 bases fitting TRBD1. V was clipped by 6 bases and J by 3 bases; unmatched bases: 9. Germline CDR1 reads MDHEN; CDR2 reads SYDVKM. The CDR3 consists of 16 residues. The full variable domain, its missing parts supplied by reference TRBV28 and TRBJ1-5, is DVKVTQSSRYLVKRTGEKVFLECVQDMDHENMFWYRQDPGLGLRLIYFSYDVKMKEKGDIPEGYSVSREKKERFSLILESASTNQTSMYLCASREWGQGLNQPQHFGDGTRLSIL.

This clonotype was detected ten times or more. The CDR3 protein is CASSCGTGLPYEQYF. CDR3 DNA sequence: TGTGCCAGCAGTTGCGGGACAGGGCTACCCTACGAGCAGTACTTC. The chain recombines TRBV6-2 or TRBV6-3 with TRBJ2-7; 9 nucleotides align to TRBD1. This CDR3 comprises 15 residues. V lost 4 bases to trimming and J lost 2 bases; unmatched junction nucleotides: 6. Germline V CDR1 and CDR2: MNHEY, SVGEGT.

This clonotype was picked up many times. V gene TRBV6-2 or TRBV6-3 combines with J gene TRBJ1-2; D not resolved. Germline CDR1 is MNHEY and CDR2 is SVGEGT. The CDR3 runs 13 residues. Trimming shortened V by 6 bases and J by 8 bases, and 16 bases separated the two germline ends. CDR3 bases: TGTGCCAGCAGCATTACTGTAAAAGGCGGCTACACCTTC. It translates to CASSITVKGGYTF.

This clonotype was counted ten times or more. This may be a read error, as it is one base from a much larger clone. This chain links TRBV25-1 with TRBJ1-1; TRBD1 agrees at 7 bases. The CDR3 consists of 14 residues. V was pared by 5 bases and J by 1 base, with 4 bases of the junction left unmatched. Germline values: CDR1 MGHDK, CDR2 SYGVNS. The CDR3 is CASSLGQWNTEAFF. In nucleotides, the CDR3 is TGTGCCAGCAGTCTGGGACAGTGGAACACTGAAGCTTTCTTT.

For this clonotype: A much larger clone is a single base away; this may be a read error. V usage is TRBV11-2 and J usage is TRBJ2-5; TRBD2 aligns across 14 bases. J gave up 13 bases and V 3 bases, and 16 bases lay outside the gene matches. Germline-derived CDR1 and CDR2 are SGHAT and FQNNGV. The CDR3 has 17 amino acids. The CDR3 region has the DNA TGTGCCAGCAGCTTCGGACTAGCGGGGGGCGGTGGGATACCCCTGTACTTC. Amino acids: CASSFGLAGGGGIPLYF.

V gene TRBV6-5 combines with J gene TRBJ2-5; 7 nucleotides agree with TRBD1. Unmatched junction bases numbered 3, after V lost 2 bases and J lost 9 bases. The V gene's germline CDR1 is MNHEY and CDR2 SVGAGI. The CDR3 has 12 amino acids. CDR3 nucleotide sequence: TGTGCCAGCAGTTACCAAGGGGGCGCCCAGTACTTC. This encodes CASSYQGGAQYF.

Many counts were recorded for this clonotype. This chain uses TRBV27 with TRBJ2-7; the D gene is possibly TRBD2 (5 bases). V was clipped by 6 bases and J by 3 bases, with 15 bases between them. The CDR3 has 14 amino acids. Germline CDR1 MNHEY, CDR2 SMNVEV (reference sequence). The DNA of the CDR3 is TGTGCCAGCAGATGGAGGAGCTCGTACTACGAGCAGTACTTC. Residues: CASRWRSSYYEQYF.

V and J are TRBV7-9 and TRBJ2-2; D uncertain. This CDR3 has 13 residues. Between the trimmed V and J ends, which lost 0 bases and 7 bases, there was a span of 6 bases. The germline V gene encodes CDR1 SEHNR and CDR2 FQNEAQ (reference sequence). DNA for the CDR3: TGTGCCAGCAGCTTAGCGGAGATCGGGGAGCTGTTTTTT. Residues: CASSLAEIGELFF.

In its sample, this clonotype was seen many times. The rearrangement uses TRBV6-1 and TRBJ1-1, with no clear D. Germline values: CDR1 MNHNS, CDR2 SASEGT. Trimming removed 6 bases at V and 3 bases at J, with 14 bases between. CDR3 size: 14 residues. The CDR3 DNA is TGTGCCAGCAGCGACCGCACAATGGACACTGAAGCTTTCTTT. This gives the protein CASSDRTMDTEAFF.